This note documents a single T cell receptor (beta chain) sequence. This clonotype was detected a few times. Its antigen is not yet known. No per-base quality is available; no much larger clone lies one base away. The data belong to a study of early T cells in non-severe SARS-CoV-2 infection (dated by TCRdb to 2020 to 2023). Concerning the study at large: Bulk RNA from unsorted whole blood was used for TCR sequencing, so alpha and beta chains could not be paired.

Inclusive of the bounding cysteine and phenylalanine, the CDR3 is 14 residues long. The entry retains the CDR3 DNA only, 42 bases that are in frame from base 1. The V end loses 1 base and the J end loses 3 bases, and a stretch of 13 bases separates them. Based on the germline V gene (reference sequence), the CDR1 and CDR2 sequences are DFQATT and SNEGSKA. Points the paper makes about the study in general: VDJdb matching was skewed toward anti-spike CD8 responses and likely underestimated virus-specific expansions, missing private and CD4 specificities.

Library preparation used 5' RACE. TCRdb shows the sequencer as NextSeq 500. In the TCR library protocol, unique molecular identifiers were attached to individual cDNA molecules to correct for PCR bias and sequencing error. Sequencing covered both TCR alpha and beta chains, and within each sample the abundances of alpha and beta sequences were tightly co-correlated. As for the authors' bioinformatics: Decombinator V4 was used to annotate TCR sequences for V gene, J gene and CDR3. Expanded TCRs were defined as changing significantly between any two time points under a Poisson model with p below 0.0001. TCR abundances were normalised to the total number of TCRs sequenced per sample and were expressed as counts per million. TRAV1-2 paired with TRAJ12, TRAJ20 or TRAJ33 defined MAIT TCRs, while TRAV10 paired with TRAJ18 defined iNKT TCRs. VDJdb, accessed on 1 November 2021, was searched for TCRs annotated for CMV, EBV and SARS-CoV-2, and TCRs annotated for more than one antigen were excluded. The raw public data were reprocessed by TCRdb itself: fastp quality trimming at Q25, MiXCR clonotype calling, in-frame beta chains only. Under each unique CDR3 protein, matching rows form one entry showing the most common genes and DNA. The V and J calls follow TCRdb's processing rather than the paper's. The sample table shows fewer than 85,000 distinct CDR3 sequences, and about 14% are seen once. Roughly 12% of the sample belongs to the ten largest clones.

Set within a cohort of healthcare workers in London, UK, this nested case-control study involved weekly PCR testing of nasopharyngeal swabs along with blood sampling. Healthcare workers were recruited during the week of the UK lockdown, between 23 and 31 March 2020, and followed weekly for up to about 16 weeks. This clonotype was sampled from an adult who was a healthcare worker with PCR-confirmed SARS-CoV-2 infection or an uninfected control (not recorded which). Here the chain combines TRBV20-1 and TRBJ2-7, with a weak D call of TRBD2 (6 bases match). Sequenced input: whole blood. Here is the DNA: TGCAGTGCTAGAGGTAGCGGAACGATCTACGAGCAGTACTTC. Protein translation: CSARGSGTIYEQYF.